A single T cell receptor (beta chain) is shown here with its context. Its antigen is unknown. The data were taken from a study of shared clonotypes between healthy human individuals. Whole-study results and caveats: Generation probabilities of non-shared clonotypes were lower (relative to those shared by all four donors).

It was CD45RO-negative cells, positively selected for CCR7, that made up naive CD8 cells, with terminally differentiated effector memory CD45RA+ cells excluded. Healthy and HIV-negative, the adult donors had no recent acute infections or vaccinations. CDR3 length: 14 amino acids. Germline CDR1 and CDR2: SGHDT and YYEEEE. With 0 bases removed from V and 6 bases from J, the gap between germline ends came to 13 bases. Sequencing was performed with immunoSEQ multiplex PCR; in TCRdb, only in-frame clones are kept and a portion is missing. The sample records more than 2 million clones, about 95% being singletons.

This sequence was found in a young man in good health. Sequencing was performed on naive CD8+ T cells sorted from blood. This rearrangement joins TRBV5-6 to TRBJ2-7, with D perhaps TRBD1 (6 bases). The CDR3 spells CASSLGQARGEQYF. As DNA, the CDR3 is TGTGCCAGCAGCTTGGGACAGGCGAGAGGCGAGCAGTACTTC.